This TCR beta chain emerged from a study of OX40 agonist ivuxolimab in advanced cancers. Study-level points and caveats: Expanded peripheral T cell antigen specificity was not determined.

A remark on this clone: Its specificity is not known.

TCRdb's table, derived via immunoSEQ multiplex PCR, lists solely in-frame clones and lacks some. The repertoire has more than 100,000 clones, 75% to 90% of them found once; the top ten carry 0.55%. The source was CD4+ or CD8+ T cells sorted from blood, collected in a trial of the OX40 agonist ivuxolimab. This clonotype was obtained from an adult with an advanced solid tumor such as melanoma, head and neck, liver or kidney cancer.

In DNA form, the CDR3 reads TGTGCCAGCAGTGATTTGGGTGCCCAGCTGGAGACCCAGTACTTC. It codes for CASSDLGAQLETQYF. This sequence joins TRBV2 and TRBJ2-5; D remains ambiguous. Per germline, CDR1 SNHLY and CDR2 FYNNEI. V was shortened by 3 bases and J by 5 bases, with 16 bases between the two germline ends. The CDR3 is made up of 15 amino acids.